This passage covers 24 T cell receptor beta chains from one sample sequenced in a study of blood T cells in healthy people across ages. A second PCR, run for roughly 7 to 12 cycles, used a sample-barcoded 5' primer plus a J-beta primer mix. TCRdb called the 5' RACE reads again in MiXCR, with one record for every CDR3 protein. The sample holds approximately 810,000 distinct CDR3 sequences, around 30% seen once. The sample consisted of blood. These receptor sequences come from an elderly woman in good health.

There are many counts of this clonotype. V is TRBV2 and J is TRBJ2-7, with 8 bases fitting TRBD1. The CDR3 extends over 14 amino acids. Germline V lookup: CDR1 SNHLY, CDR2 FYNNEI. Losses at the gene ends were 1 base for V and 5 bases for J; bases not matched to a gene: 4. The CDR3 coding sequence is TGTGCCAGCAGTGAAGGCAGGGGGCTCAACGAGCAGTACTTC. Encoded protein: CASSEGRGLNEQYF.

As DNA, the CDR3 is TGCAGTGCTAACCAACAAGCTCAGGGGGCCGGCTTCTACAATGAGCAGTTCTTC. Encoded protein: CSANQQAQGAGFYNEQFF. The rearrangement links TRBV20-1 to TRBJ2-1, with 8 bases fitting TRBD1. V shed 4 bases, J shed 3 bases, and the junction held 17 bases outside the gene matches. There are 18 residues in the CDR3. Germline values: CDR1 DFQATT, CDR2 SNEGSKA (reference sequence).

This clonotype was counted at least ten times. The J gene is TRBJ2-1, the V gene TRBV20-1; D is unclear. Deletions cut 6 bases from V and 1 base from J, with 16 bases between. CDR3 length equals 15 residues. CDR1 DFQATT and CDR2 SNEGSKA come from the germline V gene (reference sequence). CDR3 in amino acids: CSAPTALVSYNEQFF. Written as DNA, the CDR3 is TGCAGTGCCCCCACCGCCCTGGTTTCCTACAATGAGCAGTTCTTC.

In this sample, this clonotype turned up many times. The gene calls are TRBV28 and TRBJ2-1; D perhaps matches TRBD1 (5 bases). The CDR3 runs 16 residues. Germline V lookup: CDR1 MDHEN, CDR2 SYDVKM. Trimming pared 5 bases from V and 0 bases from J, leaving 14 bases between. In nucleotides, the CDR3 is TGTGCCAGCAGTACCCGACAGTTGCGCTCCTACAATGAGCAGTTCTTC. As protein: CASSTRQLRSYNEQFF.

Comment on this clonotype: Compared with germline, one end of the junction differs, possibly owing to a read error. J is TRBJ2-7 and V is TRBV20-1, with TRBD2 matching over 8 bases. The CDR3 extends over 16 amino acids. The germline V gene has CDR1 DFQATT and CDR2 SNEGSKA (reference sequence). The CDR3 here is CSASSPHRGGVDTQYF. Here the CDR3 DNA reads TGTAGTGCTAGCTCGCCGCATCGGGGGGGCGTGGACACCCAGTACTTC.

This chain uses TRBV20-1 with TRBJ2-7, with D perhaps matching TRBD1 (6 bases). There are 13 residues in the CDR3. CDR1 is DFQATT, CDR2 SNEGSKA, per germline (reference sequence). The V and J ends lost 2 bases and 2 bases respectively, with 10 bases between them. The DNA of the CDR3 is TGCAGTGCTAGACTTCCAGGGGCCTACGAGCAGTACTTC. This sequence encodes CSARLPGAYEQYF.

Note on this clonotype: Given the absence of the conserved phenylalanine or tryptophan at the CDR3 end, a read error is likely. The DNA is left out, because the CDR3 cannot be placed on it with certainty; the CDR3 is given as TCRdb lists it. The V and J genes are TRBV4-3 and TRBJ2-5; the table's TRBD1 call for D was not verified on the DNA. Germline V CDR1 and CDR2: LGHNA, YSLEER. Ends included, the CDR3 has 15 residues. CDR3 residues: CASSLSQGYQETQDC.

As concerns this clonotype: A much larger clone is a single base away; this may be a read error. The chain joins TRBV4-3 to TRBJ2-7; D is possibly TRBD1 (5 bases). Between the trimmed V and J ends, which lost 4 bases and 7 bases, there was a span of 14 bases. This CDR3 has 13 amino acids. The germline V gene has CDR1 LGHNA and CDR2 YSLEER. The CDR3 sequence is CASSRWTLDEQYF. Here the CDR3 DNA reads TGCGCCAGCAGCCGATGGACATTGGATGAGCAGTACTTC.

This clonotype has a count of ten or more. The CDR3 protein is CASSTVEDQPQHF. The CDR3 nucleotides are TGTGCCAGCAGTACAGTGGAGGATCAGCCCCAGCATTTT. The rearrangement uses TRBV12-3 or TRBV12-4 and TRBJ1-5; the D is unclear. V lost 5 bases to trimming and J lost 5 bases, with 10 bases between them. This CDR3 region has 13 residues.

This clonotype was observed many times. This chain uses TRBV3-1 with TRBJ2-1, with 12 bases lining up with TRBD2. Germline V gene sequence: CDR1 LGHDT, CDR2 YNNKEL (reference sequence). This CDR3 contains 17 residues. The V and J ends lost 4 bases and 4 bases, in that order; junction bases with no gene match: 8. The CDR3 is CASSRLAGGLGYNEQFF. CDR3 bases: TGTGCCAGCAGCCGTCTAGCGGGGGGGCTTGGGTACAATGAGCAGTTCTTC.

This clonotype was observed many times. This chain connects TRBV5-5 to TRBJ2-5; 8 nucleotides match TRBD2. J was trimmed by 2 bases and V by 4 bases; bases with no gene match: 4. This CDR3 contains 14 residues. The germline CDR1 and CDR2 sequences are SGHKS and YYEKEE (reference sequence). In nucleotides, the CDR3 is TGTGCCAGCAGCCACGGCGGGGGGCAAGAGACCCAGTACTTC. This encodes CASSHGGGQETQYF.

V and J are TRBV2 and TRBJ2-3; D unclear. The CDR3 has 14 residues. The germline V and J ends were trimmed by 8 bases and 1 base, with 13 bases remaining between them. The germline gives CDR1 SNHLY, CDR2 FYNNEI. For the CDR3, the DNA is TGTGCCAGCGACTCTGCTAGGGGCACAGATACGCAGTATTTT. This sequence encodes CASDSARGTDTQYF.

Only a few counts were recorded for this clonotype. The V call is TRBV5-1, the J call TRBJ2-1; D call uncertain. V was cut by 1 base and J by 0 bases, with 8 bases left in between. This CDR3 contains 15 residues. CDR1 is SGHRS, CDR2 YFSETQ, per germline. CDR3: CASSLRAPSYNEQFF. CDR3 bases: TGCGCCAGCAGCTTGAGGGCTCCCTCCTACAATGAGCAGTTCTTC.

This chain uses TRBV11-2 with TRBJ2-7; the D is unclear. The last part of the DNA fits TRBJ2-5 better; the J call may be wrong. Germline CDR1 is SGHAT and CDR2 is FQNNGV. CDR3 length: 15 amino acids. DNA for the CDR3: TGTGCCAGCAGCTTAGATCAAGAAGTCAGGCGGACCCAGTACTTC. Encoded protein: CASSLDQEVRRTQYF.

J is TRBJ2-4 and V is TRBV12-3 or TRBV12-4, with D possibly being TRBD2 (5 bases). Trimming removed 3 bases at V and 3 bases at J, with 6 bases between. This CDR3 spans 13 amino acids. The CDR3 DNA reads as TGTGCCAGCAGTTTGGAGGACAAAAACATTCAGTACTTC. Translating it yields CASSLEDKNIQYF.

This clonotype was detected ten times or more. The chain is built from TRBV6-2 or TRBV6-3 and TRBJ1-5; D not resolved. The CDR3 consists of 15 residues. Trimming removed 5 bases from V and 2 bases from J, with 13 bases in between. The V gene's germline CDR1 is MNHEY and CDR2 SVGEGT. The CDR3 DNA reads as TGTGCCAGCAGTCAAAGCGGGGTTCGCAATCAGCCCCAGCATTTT. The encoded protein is CASSQSGVRNQPQHF.

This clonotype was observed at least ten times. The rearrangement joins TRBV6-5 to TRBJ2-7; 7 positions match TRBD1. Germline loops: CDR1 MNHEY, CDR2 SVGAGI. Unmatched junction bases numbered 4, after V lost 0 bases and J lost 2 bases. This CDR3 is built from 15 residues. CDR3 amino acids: CASSYSSDRTYEQYF. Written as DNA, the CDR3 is TGTGCCAGCAGTTACTCCTCGGACAGGACCTACGAGCAGTACTTC.

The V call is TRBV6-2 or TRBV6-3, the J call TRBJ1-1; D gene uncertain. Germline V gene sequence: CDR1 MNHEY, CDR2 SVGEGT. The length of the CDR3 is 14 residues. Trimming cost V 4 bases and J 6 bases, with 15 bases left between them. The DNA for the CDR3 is TGTGCCAGCAGTTTACCAATGCTGGGAGCTGAAGCTTTCTTT. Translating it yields CASSLPMLGAEAFF.

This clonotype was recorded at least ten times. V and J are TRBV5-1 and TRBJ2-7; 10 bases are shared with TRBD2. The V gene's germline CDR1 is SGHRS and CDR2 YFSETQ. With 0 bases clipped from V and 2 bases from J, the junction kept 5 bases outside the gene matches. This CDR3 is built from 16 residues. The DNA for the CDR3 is TGCGCCAGCAGCTTGGGGACTAGCGGTGAAACCTACGAGCAGTACTTC. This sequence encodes CASSLGTSGETYEQYF.

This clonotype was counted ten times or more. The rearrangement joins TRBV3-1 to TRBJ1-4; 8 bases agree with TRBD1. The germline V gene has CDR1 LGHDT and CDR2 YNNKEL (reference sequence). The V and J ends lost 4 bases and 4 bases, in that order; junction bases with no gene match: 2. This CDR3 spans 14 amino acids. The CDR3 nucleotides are TGTGCCAGCAGCCGGACAGGGAATAATGAAAAACTGTTTTTT. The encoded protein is CASSRTGNNEKLFF. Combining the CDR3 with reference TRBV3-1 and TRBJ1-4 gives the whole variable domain DTAVSQTPKYLVTQMGNDKSIKCEQNLGHDTMYWYKQDSKKFLKIMFSYNNKELIINETVPNRFSPKSPDKAHLNLHINSLELGDSAVYFCASSRTGNNEKLFFGSGTQLSVL.

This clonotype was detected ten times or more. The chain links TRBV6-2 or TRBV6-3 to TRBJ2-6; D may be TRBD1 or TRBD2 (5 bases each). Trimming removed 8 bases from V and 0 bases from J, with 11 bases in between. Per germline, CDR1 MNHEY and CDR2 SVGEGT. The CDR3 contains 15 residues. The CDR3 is CASGDGVSGANVLTF. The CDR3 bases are TGTGCCAGCGGGGACGGGGTCTCTGGGGCCAACGTCCTGACTTTC.

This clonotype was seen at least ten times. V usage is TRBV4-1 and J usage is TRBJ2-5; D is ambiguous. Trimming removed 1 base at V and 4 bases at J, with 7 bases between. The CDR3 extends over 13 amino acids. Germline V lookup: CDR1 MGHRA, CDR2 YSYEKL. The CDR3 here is CASSQVRGETQYF. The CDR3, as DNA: TGCGCCAGCAGCCAAGTACGTGGAGAGACCCAGTACTTC.

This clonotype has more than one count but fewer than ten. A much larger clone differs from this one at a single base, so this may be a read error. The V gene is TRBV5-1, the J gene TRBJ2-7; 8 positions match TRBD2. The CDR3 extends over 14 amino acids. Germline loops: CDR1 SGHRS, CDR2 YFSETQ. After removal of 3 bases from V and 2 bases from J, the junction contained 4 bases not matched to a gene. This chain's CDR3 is CASSWAGGAYEQYF. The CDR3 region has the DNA TGCGCCAGCAGCTGGGCCGGGGGGGCCTACGAGCAGTACTTC.

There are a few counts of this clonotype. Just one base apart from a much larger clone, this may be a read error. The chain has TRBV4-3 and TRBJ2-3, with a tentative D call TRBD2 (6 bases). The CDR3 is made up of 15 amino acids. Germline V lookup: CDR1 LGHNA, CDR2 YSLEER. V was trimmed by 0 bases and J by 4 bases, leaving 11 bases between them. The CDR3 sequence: CASSQEGGVADTQYF. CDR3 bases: TGCGCCAGCAGCCAAGAGGGCGGGGTCGCAGATACGCAGTATTTT.